The 5 T cell receptor beta chains in this list originate from one sample, sequenced in a study of blood T cell repertoires in COVID-19. Using immunoSEQ multiplex PCR, the repertoire was profiled, and TCRdb retains in-frame clones only, with some absent. Among about 80,000 clones listed, around 80% were seen once. The sequencing input was peripheral blood. These TCRs come from a woman in her 70s with acute or convalescent COVID-19.

This chain uses TRBV5-1 with TRBJ2-3; 12 nucleotides line up with TRBD2. The germline CDR1 and CDR2 sequences are SGHRS and YFSETQ. The CDR3 length is 18 residues. Losses at the gene ends were 1 base for V and 2 bases for J; bases not matched to a gene: 8. In DNA, the CDR3 is TGCGCCAGCAGCTTGACCCTAGCGGGAGGGTTGACCACAGATACGCAGTATTTT. It is translated as CASSLTLAGGLTTDTQYF.

The V gene is TRBV9, the J gene TRBJ2-7, with a tentative D call TRBD2 (6 bases). The CDR3 covers 16 residues. Trimming shortened V by 3 bases and J by 3 bases, and 19 bases separated the two germline ends. Germline V gene data show CDR1 as SGDLS and CDR2 as YYNGEE. CDR3 coding DNA: TGTGCCAGCAGCGGACTGACCGGGACTGTTAACTACGAGCAGTACTTC. Its protein is CASSGLTGTVNYEQYF.

This clone was found once. This rearrangement joins TRBV23-1 to TRBJ2-1; 8 bases fit TRBD1. Being an ORF, TRBV23-1 has a function that is uncertain. J was trimmed by 5 bases and V by 2 bases; bases with no gene match: 17. The CDR3 is made up of 19 amino acids. DNA for the CDR3: TGCGCCAGCAGTCAAACAAACCTACCAGGGCAGGGGGCGCACAATGAGCAGTTCTTC. Translation gives CASSQTNLPGQGAHNEQFF.

The rearrangement joins TRBV30 to TRBJ1-3; TRBD1 matches 7 bases. This CDR3 has 13 residues. Trimming at V came to 8 bases and at J to 3 bases, leaving 7 bases not matched to a gene. Germline V gene lookup returns CDR1 GTSNPN and CDR2 SVGIG (reference sequence). CDR3 DNA sequence: TGTGCCGGACAGACAGGGATTGGAAACACCATATATTTT. This codes for CAGQTGIGNTIYF.

V usage is TRBV5-1 and J usage is TRBJ2-7; D remains unclear. Trimming stripped 2 bases from V and 6 bases from J, with 15 bases between. The CDR3 sequence is 14 residues long. Germline V lookup: CDR1 SGHRS, CDR2 YFSETQ. The CDR3 loop reads CASSLFLDSLEQYF. CDR3 nucleotides: TGCGCCAGCAGCTTATTCCTAGATTCCCTCGAGCAGTACTTC.